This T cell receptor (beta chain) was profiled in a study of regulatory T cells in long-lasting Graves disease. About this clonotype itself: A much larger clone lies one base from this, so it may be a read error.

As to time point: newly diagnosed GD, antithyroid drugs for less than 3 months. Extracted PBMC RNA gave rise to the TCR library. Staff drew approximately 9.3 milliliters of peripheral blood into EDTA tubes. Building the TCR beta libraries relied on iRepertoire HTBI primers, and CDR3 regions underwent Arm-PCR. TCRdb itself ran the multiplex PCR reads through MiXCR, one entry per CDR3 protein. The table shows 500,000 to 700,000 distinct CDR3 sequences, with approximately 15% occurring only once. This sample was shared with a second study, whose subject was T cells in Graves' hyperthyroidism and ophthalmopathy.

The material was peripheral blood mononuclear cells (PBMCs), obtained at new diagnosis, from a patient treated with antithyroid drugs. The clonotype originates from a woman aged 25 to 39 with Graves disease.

CDR3 DNA sequence: TGTGCCAGCAGTGAACTTCGTAAACTTAGCAATCAGCCCCAGCATTTT. The encoded protein is CASSELRKLSNQPQHF. The chain links TRBV2 to TRBJ1-5; no clear D gene. Germline V gene sequence: CDR1 SNHLY, CDR2 FYNNEI. The CDR3 length is 16 residues. V was trimmed by 2 bases and J by 0 bases, leaving 11 bases between them.